The clone carrying this TCR beta chain is medium-sized (0.01 to 0.1%) within its sample. The CDR3 sequence is 15 residues long. Trimming removed 2 bases at V and 3 bases at J, with 11 bases between. CDR1 is SGDLS and CDR2 is YYNGEE in the germline V gene. The data are from a study of blood T cell repertoires in COVID-19. About the study: Samples came from the United States, Italy and Spain, spanning acute and convalescent COVID-19.

Seattle's cohort entered during active infection and was followed longitudinally. Original processing methods: Amplification of reference gene primers provided the estimated nucleated cell counts. Generated by immunoSEQ multiplex PCR, the TCRdb table keeps only in-frame clones and is missing some. V and J calls plus clone size are reproduced from that table; the DNA served to infer D and trimming. The sample contains over 75,000 clones, 88% of which appear only once. This chain joins TRBV9 and TRBJ2-2; D remains unclear. The sequence derives from a man aged 45-65 years with COVID-19, enrolled during active disease. The source material was peripheral blood. The CDR3, as DNA: TGTGCCAGCAGCGTGGAGTTTTTTGACACCGGGGAGCTGTTTTTT. It translates to CASSVEFFDTGELFF.